These 28 T cell receptor beta chains came from one sample sequenced in a study of cytomegalovirus exposure and HLA in healthy donors. The PCR was carried out with 60 Vbeta primers and 13 Jbeta primers. Assay used: immunoSEQ multiplex PCR; TCRdb lists only in-frame clones, some missing. The sample records 95,000 to 110,000 clones, over 75% being singletons. Sequenced material: PBMCs. The receptors come from a male donor in good health and CMV-seronegative.

This chain connects TRBV14 to TRBJ1-1; 7 nucleotides align to TRBD1. The CDR3 is 15 amino acids. V lost 2 bases and J lost 5; bases outside the gene matches: 8. Per the germline V gene, CDR1 is SGHDN and CDR2 is FVKESK. DNA of the CDR3: TGTGCCAGCAGCCAACGCCAGGGGGTTCGGACTGAAGCTTTCTTT. Its protein is CASSQRQGVRTEAFF.

The gene calls are TRBV5-1 and TRBJ2-5; 10 nucleotides match TRBD2. The J segment lost 5 bases and the V segment lost 0 bases, leaving 7 bases of the junction unmatched. The CDR3 loop spans 16 amino acids. From germline, CDR1 is SGHRS and CDR2 YFSETQ. This CDR3 reads CASSLALAGVGETQYF. CDR3 nucleotides: TGCGCCAGCAGCTTGGCCCTAGCGGGAGTGGGTGAGACCCAGTACTTC.

V is TRBV2 and J is TRBJ1-1, with D possibly TRBD1 on 5 matching bases. From germline, CDR1 is SNHLY and CDR2 FYNNEI. Trimming took off 7 bases at V and 10 bases at J, with 16 bases between the two ends. The CDR3 loop spans 12 amino acids. The CDR3 protein is CASNGGPGGAFF. Here the CDR3 DNA reads TGTGCCAGCAACGGGGGTCCGGGTGGAGCTTTCTTT.

This chain's CDR3 is CASSGQGGVNTEAFF. DNA for the CDR3: TGTGCCAGCAGTGGACAGGGTGGGGTAAACACTGAAGCTTTCTTT. V is TRBV27 and J is TRBJ1-1; 8 nucleotides align to TRBD1. Germline trimming cut 5 bases from V and 2 bases from J; bases unmatched to any gene: 7. The germline gives CDR1 MNHEY, CDR2 SMNVEV (reference sequence). The CDR3 is made up of 15 amino acids.

The chain is built from TRBV10-2 and TRBJ2-5, with a weak D call TRBD1 (6 bases). Germline assignment: CDR1 WSHSY and CDR2 SAAADI. CDR3 size: 17 residues. V dropped 6 bases and J dropped 9 bases, with 29 bases sitting between them. CDR3: CASRDLVDRPVGPAQYF. Here the CDR3 DNA reads TGCGCCAGCAGGGATTTAGTCGACAGGCCAGTCGGGCCGGCCCAGTACTTC.

This clone showed up just a few times. The J gene is TRBJ2-1, the V gene TRBV11-2; 11 bases line up with TRBD2. This CDR3 is 15 amino acids long. J gave up 4 bases and V 4 bases, and 3 bases lay outside the gene matches. Germline CDR1 reads SGHAT; CDR2 reads FQNNGV. CDR3 bases: TGTGCCAGCAGCTCCCGACTAGCGGGGTACAATGAGCAGTTCTTC. Translation gives CASSSRLAGYNEQFF.

This sequence joins TRBV5-6 and TRBJ2-1; 11 positions agree with TRBD2. Trimming removed 5 bases from V and 0 bases from J; junction bases left unmatched: 13. The CDR3 consists of 19 residues. CDR1 is SGHDT, CDR2 YYEEEE, per germline. The CDR3 spells CASSLERLAGGSSYNEQFF. The CDR3, as DNA: TGTGCCAGCAGTCTCGAGAGGCTAGCGGGAGGAAGCTCCTACAATGAGCAGTTCTTC.

The CDR3 reads CASSLSTSALEQFF. The CDR3 bases are TGTGCCAGCAGCTTGTCGACTAGCGCCCTGGAGCAGTTCTTC. The V gene is TRBV11-3, the J gene TRBJ2-1; 8 bases align to TRBD2. With 3 bases clipped from V and 10 bases from J, the junction kept 8 bases outside the gene matches. The CDR3 is made up of 14 amino acids. The V gene's germline CDR1 is SGHNT and CDR2 YENEEA.

This chain links TRBV27 with TRBJ2-3, with 9 bases identical to TRBD1. The CDR3 sequence is 16 residues long. The junction had 5 bases not matched to a gene; V was cut back by 1 base and J by 3 bases. Germline CDR1 and CDR2: MNHEY and SMNVEV (reference sequence). The CDR3 DNA is TGTGCCAGCAGTTTATACGCTGGGACAGGGACAGATACGCAGTATTTT. Its translation: CASSLYAGTGTDTQYF.

In this sample, this clone turned up once. The V gene is TRBV28, the J gene TRBJ2-5; TRBD1 matches 7 bases. CDR1 MDHEN and CDR2 SYDVKM come from the germline V gene. The CDR3 is 14 amino acids. Losses at the gene ends were 8 bases for V and 1 base for J; bases not matched to a gene: 7. The CDR3 region has the DNA TGTGCCAGCGCCGACAGGGTCATCCAAGAGACCCAGTACTTC. Translating gives CASADRVIQETQYF.

The chain uses TRBV15 and TRBJ2-5; D perhaps matches TRBD1 (5 bases). The closer fit of TRBJ2-7 to the DNA end suggests the J call may be wrong. CDR3 length: 13 residues. Per the germline V gene, CDR1 is LNHNV and CDR2 is YYDKDF (reference sequence). CDR3 sequence: CATSRDRADEQYF. DNA of the CDR3: TGTGCCACCAGCAGAGACAGGGCGGACGAGCAGTACTTC.

The V gene is TRBV5-1, the J gene TRBJ2-1; TRBD2 matches 11 bases. With V trimmed by 7 bases and J by 8 bases, 11 bases remained unmatched. Germline lookup yields CDR1 SGHRS and CDR2 YFSETQ. This CDR3 has 15 amino acids. This chain's CDR3 is CASGSTSGTLDEQFF. The CDR3 nucleotides read TGCGCCAGCGGATCGACTAGCGGGACCTTAGATGAGCAGTTCTTC.

The gene calls are TRBV30 and TRBJ1-4, with 11 nucleotides matching TRBD1. The length of the CDR3 is 17 residues. Germline loops: CDR1 GTSNPN, CDR2 SVGIG (reference sequence). The trim removed 0 bases at V and 5 bases at J, leaving 8 bases unmatched. The CDR3 sequence is CAWSVRDRGIPNEKLFF. DNA for the CDR3: TGTGCCTGGAGTGTGAGGGACAGGGGGATTCCGAATGAAAAACTGTTTTTT.

Only one count was recorded for this clone. The chain joins TRBV11-3 to TRBJ1-1; perhaps TRBD1 as D (5 bases). Trimming cost V 2 bases and J 3 bases, with 10 bases left between them. The CDR3 consists of 14 residues. The germline V gene encodes CDR1 SGHNT and CDR2 YENEEA. CDR3 residues: CASSLQGSHTEAFF. In DNA form, the CDR3 reads TGTGCCAGCAGCTTACAGGGTTCACACACTGAAGCTTTCTTT.

The rearrangement links TRBV5-1 to TRBJ2-5; TRBD1 matches at 8 bases. Germline V gives CDR1 SGHRS, CDR2 YFSETQ. The junction had 6 bases not matched to a gene; V was cut back by 3 bases and J by 5 bases. There are 14 residues in the CDR3. The CDR3 protein is CASSSGQGRETQYF. In DNA, the CDR3 is TGCGCCAGCAGCTCTGGACAGGGCAGGGAGACCCAGTACTTC.

J is TRBJ2-5 and V is TRBV7-8, with D unclear. This CDR3 is 11 amino acids long. Germline loops: CDR1 SGHVS, CDR2 FQNEAQ. Trimming removed 8 bases at V and 5 bases at J, with 9 bases between. The CDR3: CASGSSETQYF. CDR3 sequence (DNA): TGTGCCAGCGGCAGTTCGGAGACCCAGTACTTC.

This chain connects TRBV28 to TRBJ2-7, with 10 positions matching TRBD2. Germline CDR1 reads MDHEN; CDR2 reads SYDVKM. The CDR3 covers 13 residues. CDR3 sequence (DNA): TGTGCTGCTACCGGGACTAGCGACTACGAGCAGTACTTC. Translating gives CAATGTSDYEQYF.

In nucleotides, the CDR3 is TGTGCCAGCTCACGAACAGGGGAAAAACTGTTTTTT. Translating gives CASSRTGEKLFF. The gene calls are TRBV18 and TRBJ1-4; maybe TRBD1 (6 bases). The germline V and J ends were trimmed by 4 bases and 8 bases, with 8 bases remaining between them. The CDR3 totals 12 residues. Germline assignment: CDR1 KGHSH and CDR2 LQKENI. Complete variable domain (other parts from reference TRBV18 and TRBJ1-4): NAGVMQNPRHLVRRRGQEARLRCSPMKGHSHVYWYRQLPEEGLKFMVYLQKENIIDESGMPKERFSAEFPKEGPSILRIQQVVRGDSAAYFCASSRTGEKLFFGSGTQLSVL.

V and J are TRBV19 and TRBJ2-1; 13 bases match TRBD2. The CDR3 contains 17 residues. Trimming at V came to 1 base and at J to 6 bases, leaving 6 bases not matched to a gene. The germline CDR1 and CDR2 sequences are LNHDA and SQIVND (reference sequence). DNA for the CDR3: TGTGCCAGTAGTATAGGTACTAGCGGGAGGGCCAGCAATGAGCAGTTCTTC. It is translated as CASSIGTSGRASNEQFF.

This clone showed up just a few times. V is TRBV10-2 and J is TRBJ2-7; tentative D call: TRBD2 (6 bases). V lost 6 bases, J lost 5 bases, and 14 bases lay in between. Germline V gives CDR1 WSHSY, CDR2 SAAADI. This CDR3 region has 13 residues. CDR3 protein: CASRRGSVDEQYF. Written as DNA, the CDR3 is TGCGCCAGCAGACGGGGGAGTGTCGACGAGCAGTACTTC.

This chain joins TRBV27 and TRBJ2-1; 8 positions match TRBD2. This CDR3 contains 14 residues. CDR1 and CDR2 from the germline V gene are MNHEY and SMNVEV (reference sequence). Trimming took 3 bases from V and 7 from J; bases not matched to a gene: 5. For the CDR3, the DNA is TGTGCCAGCAGTTTGGTCGGGAGGGCTAATGAGCAGTTCTTC. This gives the protein CASSLVGRANEQFF.

This chain joins TRBV4-1 and TRBJ1-2, with 11 bases aligning to TRBD1. Germline V lookup: CDR1 MGHRA, CDR2 YSYEKL. Germline trimming cut 1 base from V and 8 bases from J; bases unmatched to any gene: 6. The CDR3 loop spans 15 amino acids. Here the CDR3 reads CASSQVRDRGSGYTF. The CDR3 DNA reads as TGCGCCAGCAGCCAAGTTAGGGACAGGGGGAGCGGCTACACCTTC.

This chain joins TRBV7-8 and TRBJ2-7, with D maybe TRBD1 (5 bases). V was clipped by 1 base and J by 2 bases, with 15 bases between them. The CDR3 totals 16 residues. Per germline, CDR1 SGHVS and CDR2 FQNEAQ. CDR3 sequence (DNA): TGTGCCAGCAGCTTAGGGGTCAGGGCTACCACCTACGAGCAGTACTTC. This gives the protein CASSLGVRATTYEQYF.

V is TRBV5-6 and J is TRBJ2-1; 13 positions agree with TRBD2. The CDR3 is 15 amino acids. Germline V gives CDR1 SGHDT, CDR2 YYEEEE. With V trimmed by 1 base and J by 6 bases, 1 base remained unmatched. CDR3 DNA: TGTGCCAGCAGCTTGACTAGCGGGAGGGCCAATGAGCAGTTCTTC. It codes for CASSLTSGRANEQFF.

The chain links TRBV5-1 to TRBJ2-4, with TRBD2 matching 7 bases. Germline lookup yields CDR1 SGHRS and CDR2 YFSETQ. V was clipped by 5 bases and J by 6 bases; unmatched bases: 8. The CDR3 loop spans 14 amino acids. CDR3 amino acids: CASSLLAVGNIQYF. CDR3 bases: TGCGCCAGCAGTCTTCTAGCGGTGGGAAACATTCAGTACTTC.

The genes are TRBV27 and TRBJ1-1, with 8 bases identical to TRBD1. CDR3 size: 15 residues. J gave up 8 bases and V 1 base, and 9 bases lay outside the gene matches. CDR1 MNHEY and CDR2 SMNVEV come from the germline V gene (reference sequence). CDR3 region: CASSLWPQGAGEAFF. The CDR3 DNA follows: TGTGCCAGCAGTTTATGGCCTCAGGGGGCCGGAGAAGCTTTCTTT.

The V and J genes are TRBV15 and TRBJ2-7; 7 positions agree with TRBD1. This CDR3 spans 15 amino acids. Unmatched junction bases numbered 6, after V lost 4 bases and J lost 0 bases. The V gene's germline CDR1 is LNHNV and CDR2 YYDKDF (reference sequence). CDR3 nucleotides: TGTGCCACCAGCACTGACAGGGCGAGCTCCTACGAGCAGTACTTC. This encodes CATSTDRASSYEQYF.

This sequence joins TRBV27 and TRBJ2-2; TRBD1 matches at 7 bases. This CDR3 contains 14 residues. V trimming: 4 bases; J trimming: 1 base; junction bases outside the gene matches: 0. Germline values: CDR1 MNHEY, CDR2 SMNVEV (reference sequence). In nucleotides, the CDR3 is TGTGCCAGCAGTTGGACAGGGAACACCGGGGAGCTGTTTTTT. Protein product: CASSWTGNTGELFF.